The entry below describes one T cell receptor beta chain. Its target is not known. Per the germline V gene, CDR1 is MDHEN and CDR2 is SYDVKM. The CDR3 sequence is 17 residues long. V gave up 6 bases and J gave up 8 bases, with 26 bases separating them. These data are taken from a study of CD8 T cell repertoires and HIV-1 epitope variants. Study context: Controls were a CMV, EBV and flu pool, Ebola AY9, and no peptide. Whole-study findings and limits: Under 10 TCR beta clonotypes were antigen-specific, roughly six apparently recognizing autologous or escape variants.

Profiled with immunoSEQ multiplex PCR; TCRdb holds only in-frame clones, not every one. Among 95,000 or so clones listed, over 70% were seen once. The TCR comes from a male donor with HIV. This rearrangement joins TRBV28 to TRBJ2-1; D might be TRBD1 (7 bases). The material sequenced was uncultured baseline CD8+ T cells from peripheral blood mononuclear cells (PBMCs). This CDR3 reads CASSPSGGGPALDEQFF. CDR3 bases: TGTGCCAGCAGCCCCTCAGGGGGAGGCCCCGCCCTGGATGAGCAGTTCTTC.